This is a list of T cell receptor beta chains from one sample in a study of blood T cell repertoires in COVID-19. Data came from immunoSEQ multiplex PCR; TCRdb stores just in-frame clones and leaves some out. The sample has about 220,000 clones; 84% are singletons. Sample: peripheral blood. The receptors here all came from a man between 25 and 39 years old with active or convalescent COVID-19. The CDR3 runs from the conserved cysteine through the conserved F or W. Each record gives: V gene, CDR3 length, clone size, D gene, J gene, CDR3 DNA, CDR3 protein. The D gene is left open where the match is weak. Clone sizes are given selectively: once, few, many, or a class where the clone is expanded.

TRBV5-5,16,NA,NA,TRBJ1-1,TGTGCCAGCAGCGACCAACCTGCGGTCCCGAACACTGAAGCTTTCTTT,CASSDQPAVPNTEAFF
TRBV5-6,14,NA,TRBD1,TRBJ2-5,TGTGCCAGCAGCTGGGGGACAGCCCAAGAGACCCAGTACTTC,CASSWGTAQETQYF
TRBV7-3,17,NA,TRBD2,TRBJ2-3,TGTGCCAGCAGCTTAACTTCTAGCGGAGCTAGCACAGATACGCAGTATTTT,CASSLTSSGASTDTQYF
TRBV5-8,16,once,NA,TRBJ1-1,TGTGCCAGCAGCTTGGGGTGGGGCGGTGTAAACACTGAAGCTTTCTTT,CASSLGWGGVNTEAFF
TRBV11-2,14,NA,TRBD1,TRBJ1-4,TGTGCCAGCAGATCGACAGGGGTTGGTGGAAAACTGTTTTTT,CASRSTGVGGKLFF
TRBV5-1,14,NA,TRBD1,TRBJ2-7,TGCGCCAGCAGCGGCCGGGACAGGGGTTACGAGCAGTACTTC,CASSGRDRGYEQYF
TRBV7-9,15,NA,TRBD2,TRBJ2-1,TGTGCCAGCAGCGGAGGACTAGCGGTTTTCGATGAGCAGTTCTTC,CASSGGLAVFDEQFF
TRBV18,11,once,NA,TRBJ2-1,TGTGCCAGCTCACCAGGGACAGAGCAGTTCTTC,CASSPGTEQFF
TRBV6-5,15,NA,TRBD1,TRBJ1-6,TGTGCCAGCAGTACTACAGGGGTCGGTAATTCACCCCTCCACTTT,CASSTTGVGNSPLHF
TRBV5-6,12,NA,NA,TRBJ2-1,TGTGCCAGCAGCTTACTCATTAATGAGCAGTTCTTC,CASSLLINEQFF
TRBV7-9,13,NA,NA,TRBJ2-7,TGTGCCAGCAGCTTAGTGGCGGGCGACGAGCAGTACTTC,CASSLVAGDEQYF
TRBV19,14,NA,TRBD1,TRBJ2-1,TGTGCCAGTAGACCCGGGACAGGCTACAATGAGCAGTTCTTC,CASRPGTGYNEQFF
TRBV7-6,17,NA,NA,TRBJ1-6,TGTGCCAGCAGCGAACGCCAAGCGGGGCAATTAGCCTCACCCCTCCACTTT,CASSERQAGQLASPLHF
TRBV5-1,16,NA,TRBD1,TRBJ2-1,TGCGCCAGCAGCTCAGCTGGGACAGGGATCTACAATGAGCAGTTCTTC,CASSSAGTGIYNEQFF
TRBV29-1,13,NA,NA,TRBJ2-7,TGCAGCGTTGAACAAGGGGCCCGGGGGGAGCAGTACTTC,CSVEQGARGEQYF
TRBV5-4,15,NA,TRBD1,TRBJ2-2,TGTGCCAGCAGCTTAATGGCAGGGGGCACCGGGGAGCTGTTTTTT,CASSLMAGGTGELFF
TRBV4-2,14,NA,NA,TRBJ2-1,TGTGCCAGCAGCCAAGACGGCGGGTACAATGAGCAGTTCTTC,CASSQDGGYNEQFF
TRBV9,16,NA,TRBD1,TRBJ1-1,TGTGCCAGCAGCGCCCGGGACAGCCAAATGAACACTGAAGCTTTCTTT,CASSARDSQMNTEAFF
TRBV27,16,NA,NA,TRBJ1-1,TGTGCCAGCAGTTTTGGGGGGACTTTCTCGAACACTGAAGCTTTCTTT,CASSFGGTFSNTEAFF
TRBV18,13,NA,NA,TRBJ1-1,TGTGCCAGCTCAACAGGGTACGGCACTGAAGCTTTCTTT,CASSTGYGTEAFF
TRBV6-5,14,few,TRBD1,TRBJ1-5,TGTGCCAGCAGTCCACGACAGGGTGACCAGCCCCAGCATTTT,CASSPRQGDQPQHF
TRBV30,16,NA,TRBD2,TRBJ2-5,TGTGCCTGGAGTGTGAAGAGCGGGGGGCGACGGGAGACCCAGTACTTC,CAWSVKSGGRRETQYF
TRBV4-2,17,NA,TRBD1,TRBJ2-6,TGTGCCAGCAGCCCCGGGACAGCGAGCTCTGGGGCCAACGTCCTGACTTTC,CASSPGTASSGANVLTF
TRBV13,12,NA,NA,TRBJ2-2,TGTGCCAGCAGCTTAGCTGTCGGGGAGCTGTTTTTT,CASSLAVGELFF
TRBV24-1,19,NA,TRBD2,TRBJ2-3,TGTGCCACCAGTGATCCCCAGGGACTAGCTGGGAGGGCTACAGATACGCAGTATTTT,CATSDPQGLAGRATDTQYF
TRBV27,14,NA,NA,TRBJ1-2,TGTGCCAGCAGTCTACATTGGACATCGGGTGGCTACACCTTC,CASSLHWTSGGYTF
TRBV7-9,13,NA,NA,TRBJ1-5,TGTGCCAGCAGCCCTGGGGGGAGGCAGCCCCAGCATTTT,CASSPGGRQPQHF
TRBV28,16,NA,TRBD1,TRBJ1-4,TGTGCCGGAGGGACAGGTCCACCAACAACTAATGAAAAACTGTTTTTT,CAGGTGPPTTNEKLFF
TRBV27,14,NA,NA,TRBJ1-4,TGTGCCAGCGCCTATGGAGTGACTAATGAAAAACTGTTTTTT,CASAYGVTNEKLFF